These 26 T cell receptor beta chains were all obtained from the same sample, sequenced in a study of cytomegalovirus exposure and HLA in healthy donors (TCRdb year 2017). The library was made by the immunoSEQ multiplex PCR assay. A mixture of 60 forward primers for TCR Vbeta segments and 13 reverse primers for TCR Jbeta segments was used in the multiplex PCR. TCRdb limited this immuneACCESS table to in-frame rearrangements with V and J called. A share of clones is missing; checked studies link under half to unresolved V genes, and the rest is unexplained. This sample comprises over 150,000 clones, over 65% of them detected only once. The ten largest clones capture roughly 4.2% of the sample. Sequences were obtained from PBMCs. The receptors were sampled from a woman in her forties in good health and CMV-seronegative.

The CDR3 sequence is CASSPWTGATEAFF. DNA for the CDR3: TGTGCCAGCAGTCCCTGGACAGGGGCCACTGAAGCTTTCTTT. The chain has TRBV25-1 and TRBJ1-1; 9 positions agree with TRBD1. The CDR3 is 14 residues long. CDR1 and CDR2 (germline): MGHDK, SYGVNS. Trimming removed 5 bases from V and 4 bases from J; junction bases left unmatched: 5.

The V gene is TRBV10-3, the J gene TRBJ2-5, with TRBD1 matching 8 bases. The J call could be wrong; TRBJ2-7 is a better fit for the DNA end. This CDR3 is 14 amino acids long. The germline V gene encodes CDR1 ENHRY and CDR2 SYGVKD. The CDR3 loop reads CAISEFRQGTEQYF. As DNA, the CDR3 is TGTGCCATCAGTGAGTTCCGACAGGGGACCGAGCAGTACTTC.

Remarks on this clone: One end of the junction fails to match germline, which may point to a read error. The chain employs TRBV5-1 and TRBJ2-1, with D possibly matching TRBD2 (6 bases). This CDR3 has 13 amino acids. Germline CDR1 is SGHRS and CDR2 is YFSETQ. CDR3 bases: TGCGCCAGCAGCCGAACGGAGGGGAGTGATAGGGTCTTC. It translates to CASSRTEGSDRVF.

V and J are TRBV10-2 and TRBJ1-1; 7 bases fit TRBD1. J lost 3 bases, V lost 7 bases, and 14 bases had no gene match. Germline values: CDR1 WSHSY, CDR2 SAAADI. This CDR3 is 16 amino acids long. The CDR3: CASKWGQGVKDTEAFF. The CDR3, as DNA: TGCGCCAGCAAATGGGGGCAGGGGGTGAAAGACACTGAAGCTTTCTTT.

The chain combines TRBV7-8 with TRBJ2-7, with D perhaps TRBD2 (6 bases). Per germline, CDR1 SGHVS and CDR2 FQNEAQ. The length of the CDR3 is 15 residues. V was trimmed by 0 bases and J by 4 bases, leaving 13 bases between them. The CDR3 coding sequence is TGTGCCAGCAGCTTAGCCGGAGGGTTAGGTTACGAGCAGTACTTC. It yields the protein CASSLAGGLGYEQYF.

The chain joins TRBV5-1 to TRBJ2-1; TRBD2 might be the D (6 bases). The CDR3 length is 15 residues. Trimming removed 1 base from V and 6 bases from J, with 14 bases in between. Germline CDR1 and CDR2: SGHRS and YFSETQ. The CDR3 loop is CASSLTGVEVNEQFF. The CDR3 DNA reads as TGCGCCAGCAGCTTGACGGGAGTAGAAGTCAATGAGCAGTTCTTC.

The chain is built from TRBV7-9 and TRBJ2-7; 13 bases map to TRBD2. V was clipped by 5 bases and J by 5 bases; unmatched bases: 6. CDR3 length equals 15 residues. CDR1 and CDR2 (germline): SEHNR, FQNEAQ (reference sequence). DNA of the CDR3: TGTGCCAGCAGCCCATCGGGACTAGCGGGAAACGAGCAGTACTTC. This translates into CASSPSGLAGNEQYF.

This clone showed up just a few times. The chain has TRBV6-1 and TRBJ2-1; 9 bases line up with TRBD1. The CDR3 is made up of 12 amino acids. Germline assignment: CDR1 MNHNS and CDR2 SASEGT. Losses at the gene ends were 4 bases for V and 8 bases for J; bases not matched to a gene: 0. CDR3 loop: CASSGTGDEQFF. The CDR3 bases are TGTGCCAGCAGTGGGACAGGGGATGAGCAGTTCTTC.

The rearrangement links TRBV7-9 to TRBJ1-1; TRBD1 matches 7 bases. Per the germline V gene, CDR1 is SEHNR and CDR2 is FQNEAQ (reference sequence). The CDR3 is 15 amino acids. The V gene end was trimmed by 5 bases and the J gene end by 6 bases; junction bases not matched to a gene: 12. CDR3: CASSGTGDSKAEAFF. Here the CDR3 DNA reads TGTGCCAGCAGCGGAACAGGGGACTCGAAGGCTGAAGCTTTCTTT.

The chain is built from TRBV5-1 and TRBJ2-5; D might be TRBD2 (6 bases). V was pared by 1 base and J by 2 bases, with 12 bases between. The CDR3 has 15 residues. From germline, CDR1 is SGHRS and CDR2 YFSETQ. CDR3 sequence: CASSLRAGPQETQYF. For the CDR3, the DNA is TGCGCCAGCAGCTTGAGGGCGGGGCCGCAAGAGACCCAGTACTTC.

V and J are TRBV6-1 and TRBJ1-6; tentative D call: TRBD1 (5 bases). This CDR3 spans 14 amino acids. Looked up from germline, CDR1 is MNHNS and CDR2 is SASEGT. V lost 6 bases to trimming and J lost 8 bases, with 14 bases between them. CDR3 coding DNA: TGTGCCAGCAGGAGGACAAGACAAGATTCACCCCTCCACTTT. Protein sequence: CASRRTRQDSPLHF.

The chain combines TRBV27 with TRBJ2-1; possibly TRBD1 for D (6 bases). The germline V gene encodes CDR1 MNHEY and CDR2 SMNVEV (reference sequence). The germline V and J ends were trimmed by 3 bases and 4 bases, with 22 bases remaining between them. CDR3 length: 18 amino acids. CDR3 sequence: CASSFDGGSGVVYNEQFF. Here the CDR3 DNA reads TGTGCCAGCAGTTTTGATGGCGGGTCAGGGGTAGTATACAATGAGCAGTTCTTC.

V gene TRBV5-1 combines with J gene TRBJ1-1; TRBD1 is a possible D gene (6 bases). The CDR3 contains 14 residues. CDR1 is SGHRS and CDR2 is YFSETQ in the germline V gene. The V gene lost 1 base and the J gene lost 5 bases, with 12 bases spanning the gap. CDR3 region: CASSLISGATEAFF. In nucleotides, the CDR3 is TGCGCCAGCAGCTTGATTTCAGGGGCGACTGAAGCTTTCTTT.

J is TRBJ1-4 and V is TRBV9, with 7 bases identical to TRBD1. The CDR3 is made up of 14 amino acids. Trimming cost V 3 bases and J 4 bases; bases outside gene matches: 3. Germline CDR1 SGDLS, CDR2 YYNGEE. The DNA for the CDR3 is TGTGCCAGCAGCGCAGACAGGGTTAATGAAAAACTGTTTTTT. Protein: CASSADRVNEKLFF.

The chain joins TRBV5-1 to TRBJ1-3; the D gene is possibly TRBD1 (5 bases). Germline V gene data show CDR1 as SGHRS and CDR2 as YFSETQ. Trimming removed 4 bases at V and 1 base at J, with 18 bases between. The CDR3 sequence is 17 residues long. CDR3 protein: CASSTGGDVWSGNTIYF. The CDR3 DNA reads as TGCGCCAGCAGCACGGGGGGGGACGTATGGTCTGGAAACACCATATATTTT.

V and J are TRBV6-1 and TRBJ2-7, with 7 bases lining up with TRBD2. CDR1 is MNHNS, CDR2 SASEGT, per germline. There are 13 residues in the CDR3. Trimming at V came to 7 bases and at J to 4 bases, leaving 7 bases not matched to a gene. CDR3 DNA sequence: TGTGCCAGCATAGGCGGGAGCGGATACGAGCAGTACTTC. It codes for CASIGGSGYEQYF.

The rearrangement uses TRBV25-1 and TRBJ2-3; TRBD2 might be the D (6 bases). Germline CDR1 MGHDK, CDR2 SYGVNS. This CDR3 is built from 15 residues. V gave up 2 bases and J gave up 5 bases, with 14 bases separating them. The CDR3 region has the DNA TGTGCCAGCAGTGAACTCGGGGGAGCGAAAGATACGCAGTATTTT. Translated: CASSELGGAKDTQYF. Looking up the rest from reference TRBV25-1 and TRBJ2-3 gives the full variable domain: EADIYQTPRYLVIGTGKKITLECSQTMGHDKMYWYQQDPGMELHLIHYSYGVNSTEKGDLSSESTVSRIRTEHFPLTLESARPSHTSQYLCASSELGGAKDTQYFGPGTRLTVL.

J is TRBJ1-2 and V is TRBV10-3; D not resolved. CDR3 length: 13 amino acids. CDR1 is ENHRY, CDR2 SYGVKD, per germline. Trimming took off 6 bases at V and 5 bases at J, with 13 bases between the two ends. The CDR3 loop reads CAISETTEYGYTF. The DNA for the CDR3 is TGTGCCATCAGCGAAACGACGGAGTATGGCTACACCTTC.

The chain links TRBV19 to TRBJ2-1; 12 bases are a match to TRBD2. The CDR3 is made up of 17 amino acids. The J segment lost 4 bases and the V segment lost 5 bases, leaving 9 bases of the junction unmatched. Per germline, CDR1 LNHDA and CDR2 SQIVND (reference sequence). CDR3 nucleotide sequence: TGTGCCAGTAGTTCTCAACTAGCGGGGGGATCTTACAATGAGCAGTTCTTC. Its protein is CASSSQLAGGSYNEQFF. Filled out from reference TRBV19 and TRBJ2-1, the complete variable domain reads DGGITQSPKYLFRKEGQNVTLSCEQNLNHDAMYWYRQDPGQGLRLIYYSQIVNDFQKGDIAEGYSVSREKKESFPLTVTSAQKNPTAFYLCASSSQLAGGSYNEQFFGPGTRLTVL.

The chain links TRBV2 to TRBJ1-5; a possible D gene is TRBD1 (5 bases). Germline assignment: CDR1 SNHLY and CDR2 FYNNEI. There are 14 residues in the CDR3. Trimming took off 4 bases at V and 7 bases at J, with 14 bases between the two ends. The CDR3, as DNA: TGTGCCAGCAGTGTCAGGGCCGCCTCCCAGCCCCAGCATTTT. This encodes CASSVRAASQPQHF.

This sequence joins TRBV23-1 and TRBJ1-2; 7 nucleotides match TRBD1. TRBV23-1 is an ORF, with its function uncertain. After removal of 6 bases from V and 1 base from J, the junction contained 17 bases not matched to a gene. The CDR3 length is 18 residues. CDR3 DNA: TGCGCCAGCAGAGGGAGGAGGGGGCGCGTATATTATAACTATGGCTACACCTTC. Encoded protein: CASRGRRGRVYYNYGYTF.

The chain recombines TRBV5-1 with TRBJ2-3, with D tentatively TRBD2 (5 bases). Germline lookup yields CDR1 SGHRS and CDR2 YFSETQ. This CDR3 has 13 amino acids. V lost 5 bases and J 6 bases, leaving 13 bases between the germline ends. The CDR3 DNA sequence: TGCGCCAGCAGTGAGGTCGGGATCGATACGCAGTATTTT. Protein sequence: CASSEVGIDTQYF.

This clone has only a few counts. The CDR3 spells CASSWGPSGRQPLHF. In DNA, the CDR3 is TGTGCCAGCAGCTGGGGCCCGTCCGGTAGGCAACCCCTCCACTTT. V usage is TRBV7-2 and J usage is TRBJ1-6, with D tentatively TRBD1 (5 bases). Germline V CDR1 and CDR2: SGHTA, FQGNSA. CDR3 length: 15 residues. The V and J ends lost 4 bases and 12 bases respectively, with 19 bases between them.

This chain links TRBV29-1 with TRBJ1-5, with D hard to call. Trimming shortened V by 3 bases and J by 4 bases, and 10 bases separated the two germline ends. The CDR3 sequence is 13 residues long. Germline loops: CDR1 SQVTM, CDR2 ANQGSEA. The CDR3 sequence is CSVEVQQNQPQHF. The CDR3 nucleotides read TGCAGCGTTGAGGTTCAACAGAATCAGCCCCAGCATTTT.

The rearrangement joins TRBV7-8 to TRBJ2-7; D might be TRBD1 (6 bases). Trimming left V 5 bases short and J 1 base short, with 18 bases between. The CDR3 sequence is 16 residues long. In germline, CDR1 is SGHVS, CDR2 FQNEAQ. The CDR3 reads CASSPWVGTPSYEQYF. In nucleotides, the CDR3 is TGTGCCAGCAGCCCGTGGGTCGGGACACCGTCCTACGAGCAGTACTTC.

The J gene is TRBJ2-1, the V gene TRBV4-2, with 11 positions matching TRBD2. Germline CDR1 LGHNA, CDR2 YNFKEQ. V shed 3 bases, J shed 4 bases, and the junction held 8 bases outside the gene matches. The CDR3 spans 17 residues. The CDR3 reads CASSQGLAVEGYNEQFF. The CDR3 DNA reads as TGTGCCAGCAGCCAGGGACTAGCGGTTGAAGGGTACAATGAGCAGTTCTTC.